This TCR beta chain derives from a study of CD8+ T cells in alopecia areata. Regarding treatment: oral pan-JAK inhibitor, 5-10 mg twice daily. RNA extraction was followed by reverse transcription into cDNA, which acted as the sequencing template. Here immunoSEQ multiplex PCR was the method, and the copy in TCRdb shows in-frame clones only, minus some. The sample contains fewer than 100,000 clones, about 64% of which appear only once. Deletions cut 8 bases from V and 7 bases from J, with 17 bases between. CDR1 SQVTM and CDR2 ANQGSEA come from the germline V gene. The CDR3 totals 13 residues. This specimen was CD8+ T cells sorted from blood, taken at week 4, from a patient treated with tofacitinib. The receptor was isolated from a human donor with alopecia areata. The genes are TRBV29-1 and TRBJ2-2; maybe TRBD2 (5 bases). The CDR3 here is CSFKAGAGGELFF. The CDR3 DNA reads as TGCAGCTTTAAGGCTGGCGCGGGCGGGGAGCTGTTTTTT.